A selection of T cell receptor beta chains follows, all from one sample in a study of cytomegalovirus exposure and HLA in healthy donors. Measured with immunoSEQ multiplex PCR; TCRdb has only the in-frame clones, and not every one. The table shows about 110,000 clones, with 90% to 97% occurring only once. The material sequenced was PBMCs. The receptors here all came from a young woman in good health and CMV-seronegative. The CDR3 runs from the conserved cysteine through the conserved F or W. A D gene is named only where the DNA matches it firmly. Only part of the rows carry a size: once, few, many, or a class if the clone is expanded.

J: TRBJ2-7
D: TRBD2
V: TRBV7-3
size: .
DNA: TGTGCCAGCAGCGAAATGCGGGGGGCGTCTAACGAGCAGTACTTC
CDR3: CASSEMRGASNEQYF

J: TRBJ1-1
D: .
V: TRBV29-1
size: .
DNA: TGCAGCGCTGGGAGGGTGAACACTGAAGCTTTCTTT
CDR3: CSAGRVNTEAFF

J: TRBJ2-1
D: TRBD2
V: TRBV7-8
size: .
DNA: TGTGCCAGCAGCTTAGGGAGGACTAGCGGGGGGGCCAATGAGCAGTTCTTC
CDR3: CASSLGRTSGGANEQFF

J: TRBJ2-7
D: TRBD1
V: TRBV27
size: .
DNA: TGTGCCAGCAGTTTCGTAACCCCGGGACAGGGGCTCTACGAGCAGTACTTC
CDR3: CASSFVTPGQGLYEQYF

J: TRBJ2-2
D: TRBD1
V: TRBV5-1
size: .
DNA: TGCGCCAGCAGCTTCTCAGGGGGTGGCACCGGGGAGCTGTTTTTT
CDR3: CASSFSGGGTGELFF

J: TRBJ2-1
D: TRBD1
V: TRBV9
size: .
DNA: TGTGCCAGCAGCGTAGAGGGGGCCCCCTACAATGAGCAGTTCTTC
CDR3: CASSVEGAPYNEQFF

J: TRBJ1-5
D: .
V: TRBV15
size: few
DNA: TGTGCCACCAGCAGAGGCAGGGTCGGTAATCAGCCCCAGCATTTT
CDR3: CATSRGRVGNQPQHF

J: TRBJ1-1
D: TRBD1
V: TRBV2
size: .
DNA: TGTGCCAGCACAGACAGGGTAGCCACTGAAGCTTTCTTT
CDR3: CASTDRVATEAFF

J: TRBJ1-4
D: .
V: TRBV7-8
size: .
DNA: TGTGCCAGCAGCTTAGGACAGGTTAACGAAAAACTGTTTTTT
CDR3: CASSLGQVNEKLFF

J: TRBJ2-1
D: .
V: TRBV21-1
size: once
DNA: TGTGCCAGCAGCGCCACGCGGGGGGTGTCCTACAATGAGCAGTTCTTC
CDR3: CASSATRGVSYNEQFF

J: TRBJ1-2
D: .
V: TRBV15
size: .
DNA: TGTGCCACCAGCAGAGCCCGCGATTCGGGTGGCTACACCTTC
CDR3: CATSRARDSGGYTF

J: TRBJ1-1
D: .
V: TRBV7-9
size: .
DNA: TGTGCCAGCAGCTCACCCCCGGGGTGGACTGAAGCTTTCTTT
CDR3: CASSSPPGWTEAFF

J: TRBJ2-7
D: .
V: TRBV7-2
size: .
DNA: TGTGCCAGCAGCTTTAGGGGGAACTACGAGCAGTACTTC
CDR3: CASSFRGNYEQYF

J: TRBJ1-2
D: .
V: TRBV18
size: .
DNA: TGTGCCAGCTCACCATATGAGGTCGGGGGCTACACCTTC
CDR3: CASSPYEVGGYTF

J: TRBJ1-5
D: TRBD1
V: TRBV4-2
size: once
DNA: TGTGCCAGCAGCCAAGAGTTGACAGGGACCCAGCCCCAGCATTTT
CDR3: CASSQELTGTQPQHF

J: TRBJ2-1
D: TRBD2
V: TRBV9
size: few
DNA: TGTGCCAGCACCCTGGGACTAGCGGGTTACAATGAGCAGTTCTTC
CDR3: CASTLGLAGYNEQFF

J: TRBJ1-1
D: TRBD1
V: TRBV5-1
size: .
DNA: TGCGCCAGCAGCTGGGACAGGGCAGTCACTGAAGCTTTCTTT
CDR3: CASSWDRAVTEAFF